Below, 11 T cell receptor beta chains from the same sample are listed, as sequenced in a study of T cell responses to AZD1222 COVID-19 vaccine. The protocol was immunoSEQ multiplex PCR, while the TCRdb copy is restricted to in-frame clones and leaves out a portion. The sample holds approximately 68,000 clones; around 86% are singletons and the top ten take 20% to 30%. The sample consisted of peripheral blood, taken on day 0 of AZD1222 vaccination. The receptors were sampled from an adult in good health.

This clone was recorded once. The genes are TRBV12-5 and TRBJ1-2; 7 bases map to TRBD1. V shed 1 base, J shed 0 bases, and the junction held 8 bases outside the gene matches. CDR1 is LGHNT, CDR2 FRNRAP, per germline. The CDR3 runs to 17 residues. CDR3 sequence (DNA): TGTGCTAGTGGTTTGGATAGACAGGGCGATACTAACTATGGCTACACCTTC. Translated: CASGLDRQGDTNYGYTF.

V gene TRBV10-3 combines with J gene TRBJ1-4; D remains ambiguous. Trimming stripped 3 bases from V and 0 bases from J, with 11 bases between. CDR1 ENHRY and CDR2 SYGVKD come from the germline V gene. This CDR3 contains 16 residues. This CDR3 reads CAISDGTEATNEKLFF. The CDR3, as DNA: TGTGCCATCAGTGACGGTACGGAAGCAACTAATGAAAAACTGTTTTTT.

This CDR3 reads CASSVGNTEAFF. CDR3 sequence (DNA): TGCGCCAGCAGCGTTGGGAACACTGAAGCTTTCTTT. The chain links TRBV10-1 to TRBJ1-1; D is undetermined. Germline CDR1 and CDR2: WNHNN and SYGVQD (reference sequence). The V gene lost 6 bases and the J gene lost 1 base, with 6 bases spanning the gap. CDR3 length equals 12 residues.

The chain couples TRBV25-1 to TRBJ1-1, with TRBD1 as a possible D gene (5 bases). The CDR3 is 15 residues long. From germline, CDR1 is MGHDK and CDR2 SYGVNS. V was clipped by 5 bases and J by 7 bases, with 20 bases between them. The CDR3 DNA is TGTGCCAGCAGTCGGGCAGATAGACTGGGGCTTGAAGCTTTCTTT. Encoded protein: CASSRADRLGLEAFF. Full variable domain (outside the CDR3, taken from reference TRBV25-1 and TRBJ1-1): EADIYQTPRYLVIGTGKKITLECSQTMGHDKMYWYQQDPGMELHLIHYSYGVNSTEKGDLSSESTVSRIRTEHFPLTLESARPSHTSQYLCASSRADRLGLEAFFGQGTRLTVV.

This chain links TRBV7-3 with TRBJ2-2; 12 bases map to TRBD1. J was trimmed by 2 bases and V by 5 bases; bases with no gene match: 6. Germline CDR1 reads SGHTA; CDR2 reads FQGTGA. CDR3 length equals 17 residues. The CDR3 region has the DNA TGTGCCAGCAGCCCCCTCGGGACAGGGGGCAACACCGGGGAGCTGTTTTTT. This codes for CASSPLGTGGNTGELFF.

V gene TRBV5-1 combines with J gene TRBJ2-1; D perhaps matches TRBD2 (5 bases). This CDR3 is 15 amino acids long. Germline assignment: CDR1 SGHRS and CDR2 YFSETQ. V was pared by 5 bases and J by 4 bases, with 16 bases between. In DNA form, the CDR3 reads TGCGCCAGCAGACCAGATACGGGAACTTACAATGAGCAGTTCTTC. It specifies CASRPDTGTYNEQFF.

This clone was recorded only once. This chain uses TRBV9 with TRBJ2-7; D uncertain. The germline gives CDR1 SGDLS, CDR2 YYNGEE. V was pared by 0 bases and J by 1 base, with 5 bases between. The CDR3 spans 13 residues. CDR3 DNA: TGTGCCAGCAGCGTAGATGAGTCCTACGAGCAGTACTTC. This gives the protein CASSVDESYEQYF.

This chain uses TRBV9 with TRBJ2-3; 12 bases are shared with TRBD2. The J segment lost 5 bases and the V segment lost 0 bases, leaving 7 bases of the junction unmatched. This CDR3 is built from 17 residues. CDR1 and CDR2 (germline): SGDLS, YYNGEE. CDR3 loop: CASSVEPSGGAGDTQYF. The CDR3 DNA is TGTGCCAGCAGCGTAGAGCCTAGCGGGGGGGCCGGAGATACGCAGTATTTT.

This chain uses TRBV7-9 with TRBJ1-3; a possible D gene is TRBD1 (6 bases). Germline V gene sequence: CDR1 SEHNR, CDR2 FQNEAQ (reference sequence). CDR3 length equals 17 residues. V lost 3 bases to trimming and J lost 5 bases, with 20 bases between them. The CDR3 DNA is TGTGCCAGCAGCTTCGTCTTGGTTCGGGACACAAGAAACACCATATATTTT. Its translation: CASSFVLVRDTRNTIYF.

This clone was counted once. J is TRBJ2-5 and V is TRBV23-1; a possible D gene is TRBD1 (6 bases). TRBV23-1 is filed as an ORF, its function uncertain. Trimming took off 3 bases at V and 0 bases at J, with 17 bases between the two ends. The CDR3 consists of 17 residues. CDR3 residues: CASSHLYRDNDQETQYF. CDR3 in DNA: TGCGCCAGCAGTCACCTGTACCGGGACAACGACCAAGAGACCCAGTACTTC.

This sequence joins TRBV4-3 and TRBJ1-2; 7 bases map to TRBD1. The ends lost 1 base at V and 5 bases at J; junction bases unmatched: 10. CDR1 and CDR2 (germline): LGHNA, YSLEER. The CDR3 length is 16 residues. The CDR3 loop is CASSQVQPGQIYGYTF. The CDR3 DNA reads TGCGCCAGCAGCCAAGTACAACCGGGACAGATTTATGGCTACACCTTC.